This TCR beta chain was sequenced in a study of blood T cells in healthy people across ages. General observations from the study: Leaving the PBMCs unsorted stopped any conclusive comparison of naive versus antigen-experienced cells.

CDR1 and CDR2 from the germline V gene are MNHEY and SMNVEV (reference sequence). The CDR3 totals 14 residues. Trimming removed 7 bases from V and 7 bases from J; junction bases left unmatched: 7. A word on this clonotype: Its matching antigen is unknown.

Then a second PCR, running roughly 6 to 12 cycles, was carried out with a sample-barcoded 5' primer and a J-beta primer mix. Researchers report that each sample yielded at least 3 million CDR3-containing paired-end reads. TCRdb re-derived calls from the 5' RACE reads in MiXCR, one entry per CDR3 protein. This table has under 1,000,000 distinct CDR3 sequences, about 45% appearing once. The source material was blood. The J gene is TRBJ2-1, the V gene TRBV27; 10 bases are shared with TRBD1. This receptor was taken from a man older than 75 in good health. The DNA of the CDR3 is TGTGCCAGCACCCGGGACAGGGGCCCGAATGAGCAGTTCTTC. It yields the protein CASTRDRGPNEQFF.